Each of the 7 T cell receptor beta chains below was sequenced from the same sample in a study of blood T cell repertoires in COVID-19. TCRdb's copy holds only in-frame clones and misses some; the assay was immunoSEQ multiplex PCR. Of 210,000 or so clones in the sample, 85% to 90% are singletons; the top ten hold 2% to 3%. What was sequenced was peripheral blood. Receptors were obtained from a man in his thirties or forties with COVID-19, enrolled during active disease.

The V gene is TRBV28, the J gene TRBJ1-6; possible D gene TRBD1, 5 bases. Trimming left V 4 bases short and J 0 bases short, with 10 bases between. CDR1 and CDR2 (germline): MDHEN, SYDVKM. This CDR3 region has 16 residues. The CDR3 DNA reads TGTGCCAGCAGTTGGGACGGGAGCTCCTATAATTCACCCCTCCACTTT. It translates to CASSWDGSSYNSPLHF.

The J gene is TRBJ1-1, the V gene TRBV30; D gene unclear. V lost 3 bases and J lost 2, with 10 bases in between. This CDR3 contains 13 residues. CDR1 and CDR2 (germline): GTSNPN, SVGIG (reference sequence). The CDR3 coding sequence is TGTGCCTGGAGATTCGGGTTAAACACTGAAGCTTTCTTT. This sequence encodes CAWRFGLNTEAFF.

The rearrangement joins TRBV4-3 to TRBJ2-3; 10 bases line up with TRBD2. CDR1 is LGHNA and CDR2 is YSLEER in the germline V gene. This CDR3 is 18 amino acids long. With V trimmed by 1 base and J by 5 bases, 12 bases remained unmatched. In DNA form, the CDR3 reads TGCGCCAGCAGCCAAGGGGTCCTAGCGGGAGCAAGTGAAGATACGCAGTATTTT. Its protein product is CASSQGVLAGASEDTQYF.

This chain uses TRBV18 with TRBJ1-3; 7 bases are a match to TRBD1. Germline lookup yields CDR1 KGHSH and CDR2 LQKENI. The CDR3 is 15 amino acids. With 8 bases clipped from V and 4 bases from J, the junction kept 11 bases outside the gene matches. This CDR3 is CASAGSTGFGNTIYF. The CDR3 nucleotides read TGTGCCAGCGCGGGGTCGACAGGGTTCGGAAACACCATATATTTT.

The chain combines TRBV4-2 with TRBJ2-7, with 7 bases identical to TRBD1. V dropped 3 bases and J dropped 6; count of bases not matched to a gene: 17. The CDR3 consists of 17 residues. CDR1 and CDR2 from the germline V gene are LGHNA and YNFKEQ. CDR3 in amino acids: CASSQLRTGTVVGEQYF. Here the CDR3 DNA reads TGTGCCAGCAGCCAGCTCCGTACCGGGACAGTAGTAGGCGAGCAGTACTTC.

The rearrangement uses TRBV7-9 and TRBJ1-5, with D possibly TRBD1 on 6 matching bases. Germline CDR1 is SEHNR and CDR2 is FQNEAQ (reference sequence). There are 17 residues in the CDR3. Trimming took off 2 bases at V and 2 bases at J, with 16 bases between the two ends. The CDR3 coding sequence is TGTGCCAGCAGCTTAAGTCTGGGAGGGGGAGGCAATCAGCCCCAGCATTTT. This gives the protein CASSLSLGGGGNQPQHF.

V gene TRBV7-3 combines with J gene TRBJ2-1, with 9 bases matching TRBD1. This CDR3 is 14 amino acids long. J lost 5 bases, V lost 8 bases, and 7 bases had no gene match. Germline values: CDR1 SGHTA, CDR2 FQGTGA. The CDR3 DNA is TGTGCCAGCTGTCCGGGACAGGGCCACAATGAGCAGTTCTTC. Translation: CASCPGQGHNEQFF.